The rows below give T cell receptor beta chains drawn from one sample of a study of blood T cell repertoires in COVID-19. Some clones are missing from TCRdb's copy, which holds only in-frame ones; the method was immunoSEQ multiplex PCR. The sample includes approximately 210,000 clones, more than 70% of them seen just once. The specimen was peripheral blood. Receptor source: a woman older than 75 with acute or convalescent COVID-19. CDR3s leave out the opening cysteine and the closing phenylalanine or tryptophan. Only part of the rows carry a size: once, few, many, or a class if the clone is expanded.

V: TRBV30
size: -
length: 12
J: TRBJ1-2
CDR3: AWTVQGANYGYT

V: TRBV28
size: -
length: 13
J: TRBJ1-5
CDR3: ASSLRGDRGPPGH

V: TRBV7-3
size: -
length: 12
J: TRBJ1-6
CDR3: ASSLSAGNSPLH

V: TRBV12-5
size: -
length: 17
J: TRBJ1-2
CDR3: ASGPPAGQGGGGGEGYT

V: TRBV4-2
size: -
length: 14
J: TRBJ2-1
CDR3: ASSRSGGLVVNEQF

V: TRBV7-2
size: -
length: 12
J: TRBJ1-2
CDR3: ASSGAAESLGYT

V: TRBV2
size: -
length: 13
J: TRBJ2-2
CDR3: ASSEALLATGELF

V: TRBV7-3
size: -
length: 13
J: TRBJ1-1
CDR3: ASSPQGMRGTEAF

V: TRBV5-4
size: once
length: 12
J: TRBJ1-3
CDR3: ASRTWGPGNTIY

V: TRBV3-1/TRBV3-2
size: -
length: 14
J: TRBJ1-6
CDR3: ASSSGGGRAISPLH

V: TRBV7-3
size: -
length: 12
J: TRBJ1-6
CDR3: ASSLRDRGSPLH

V: TRBV29-1
size: -
length: 10
J: TRBJ2-6
CDR3: SVKSGANVLT

V: TRBV18
size: -
length: 15
J: TRBJ2-1
CDR3: ASSPPLLAGPYNEQF

V: TRBV11-2
size: -
length: 12
J: TRBJ1-2
CDR3: ASSWGRGSYGYT

V: TRBV2
size: -
length: 12
J: TRBJ2-3
CDR3: ASSEALAAGGQY

V: TRBV28
size: -
length: 10
J: TRBJ1-2
CDR3: ASSPEDRGGT

V: TRBV20-1
size: -
length: 13
J: TRBJ1-5
CDR3: SATEGGGERQPQH

V: TRBV6-2/TRBV6-3
size: -
length: 13
J: TRBJ1-3
CDR3: ASSYPAVSGNTIY

V: TRBV2
size: -
length: 10
J: TRBJ1-2
CDR3: ASNTGFYGYT

V: TRBV2
size: -
length: 13
J: TRBJ2-2
CDR3: ASGPGGGSSGELF

V: TRBV7-2
size: -
length: 13
J: TRBJ2-7
CDR3: ASSLEAGQGYEQY

V: TRBV6-5
size: -
length: 10
J: TRBJ1-1
CDR3: AIRGPNTEAF

V: TRBV9
size: -
length: 14
J: TRBJ1-4
CDR3: ASSVNRGLTNEKLF

V: TRBV19
size: -
length: 13
J: TRBJ1-5
CDR3: ASTPTGVAHQPQH

V: TRBV11-2
size: -
length: 11
J: TRBJ1-1
CDR3: ASSLTQNTEAF

V: TRBV4-2
size: -
length: 12
J: TRBJ1-2
CDR3: ASSQGEGSYGYT

V: TRBV7-2
size: -
length: 12
J: TRBJ2-3
CDR3: ASSSGTQRRAQY

V: TRBV5-1
size: -
length: 12
J: TRBJ2-5
CDR3: ASSEQQGFATQY

V: TRBV30
size: -
length: 10
J: TRBJ1-6
CDR3: AWRVTGSPLH

V: TRBV12-5
size: -
length: 11
J: TRBJ1-1
CDR3: ASGLDQGAEAF

V: TRBV29-1
size: -
length: 9
J: TRBJ2-3
CDR3: SVEGPDTQY

V: TRBV11-2
size: -
length: 13
J: TRBJ1-1
CDR3: ASSPAGGLNTEAF

V: TRBV10-3
size: once
length: 12
J: TRBJ2-7
CDR3: AISSGGRSYEQY

V: TRBV7-2
size: -
length: 12
J: TRBJ1-5
CDR3: ASSLGQGNQPQH

V: TRBV3-1/TRBV3-2
size: once
length: 19
J: TRBJ2-5
CDR3: ASSQGPRTSGVGHICETQY

V: TRBV16
size: -
length: 15
J: TRBJ2-3
CDR3: ASSQSGQGHRTDTQY

V: TRBV10-3
size: -
length: 13
J: TRBJ1-3
CDR3: AISAAGSSGNTIY

V: TRBV6-2/TRBV6-3
size: few
length: 14
J: TRBJ1-5
CDR3: ASSYLSSGSTQPQH

V: TRBV6-5
size: -
length: 14
J: TRBJ2-7
CDR3: ASSYSRRTPSYEQY

V: TRBV25-1
size: few
length: 9
J: TRBJ1-4
CDR3: ASSELAKLF

V: TRBV18
size: -
length: 14
J: TRBJ2-3
CDR3: ASSPGGAGWADTQY

V: TRBV19
size: -
length: 12
J: TRBJ1-2
CDR3: ASSSQQGNYGYT

V: TRBV28
size: -
length: 13
J: TRBJ1-2
CDR3: ASRSGTGPFRGYT

V: TRBV7-3
size: -
length: 13
J: TRBJ2-3
CDR3: ASSGMGQGTDTQY

V: TRBV7-2
size: few
length: 9
J: TRBJ1-1
CDR3: ASTWRTEAF

V: TRBV7-2
size: -
length: 12
J: TRBJ2-7
CDR3: ASSLGQLNYEQY

V: TRBV28
size: -
length: 12
J: TRBJ1-5
CDR3: ASSSGQDNQPQH

V: TRBV28
size: -
length: 14
J: TRBJ2-3
CDR3: ASSFRTSGVTDTQY

V: TRBV5-1
size: -
length: 11
J: TRBJ1-5
CDR3: ASSLAGNQPQH

V: TRBV30
size: -
length: 11
J: TRBJ1-2
CDR3: AWSWQGRGGYT

V: TRBV11-3
size: -
length: 10
J: TRBJ1-2
CDR3: ASSFGDRTYT

V: TRBV7-8
size: -
length: 14
J: TRBJ1-6
CDR3: ASSLAQGANVSPLH

V: TRBV5-4
size: once
length: 12
J: TRBJ2-7
CDR3: ASSLAREPYEQY

V: TRBV29-1
size: once
length: 11
J: TRBJ1-1
CDR3: SVGPGQGAEAF

V: TRBV27
size: -
length: 13
J: TRBJ1-4
CDR3: ASSSLRQGLEKLF

V: TRBV18
size: -
length: 13
J: TRBJ2-7
CDR3: ASSSSTGSSYEQY

V: TRBV5-6
size: -
length: 11
J: TRBJ1-1
CDR3: ASRGGGRTEAF

V: TRBV19
size: -
length: 10
J: TRBJ1-2
CDR3: ASKGERYGYT

V: TRBV11-1
size: -
length: 12
J: TRBJ2-3
CDR3: ASSAGSGGNTQY

V: TRBV6-6
size: -
length: 14
J: TRBJ2-7
CDR3: ASRDWGGASVNEQY